Below, 10 T cell receptor beta chains from the same sample are listed, as sequenced in a study of blood T cell repertoires in COVID-19. Using immunoSEQ multiplex PCR, the repertoire was profiled, and TCRdb retains in-frame clones only, with some absent. The sample holds 300,000 or so clones, approximately 83% seen once. Sequencing used PBMCs or T cells enriched from blood (not recorded which). The receptors originated from a woman aged 40 to 55 with acute COVID-19.

The chain links TRBV19 to TRBJ2-7; tentative D call: TRBD1 (5 bases). The germline gives CDR1 LNHDA, CDR2 SQIVND (reference sequence). The V end lost 2 bases, the J end lost 4 bases, and 9 bases lay between the germline ends. The CDR3 sequence is 13 residues long. The CDR3 DNA reads TGTGCCAGTAGTATAAAACAGGAGTACGAGCAGTACTTC. Residues: CASSIKQEYEQYF.

The CDR3 coding sequence is TGTGCCAGTAGGGCGAGGGTAGAATATGAAAAACTGTTTTTT. Its translation: CASRARVEYEKLFF. This chain uses TRBV19 with TRBJ1-4; D remains ambiguous. CDR3 length equals 14 residues. With 6 bases removed from V and 6 bases from J, the gap between germline ends came to 14 bases. Germline V gene data show CDR1 as LNHDA and CDR2 as SQIVND (reference sequence).

This clone occurred once. The chain links TRBV28 to TRBJ2-3; possible D gene TRBD1, 5 bases. The germline gives CDR1 MDHEN, CDR2 SYDVKM. The CDR3 is 13 amino acids. Deletions cut 9 bases from V and 2 bases from J, with 12 bases between. CDR3 sequence (DNA): TGTGCCAGTTTAGGGGCCCTCACAGATACGCAGTATTTT. Translated: CASLGALTDTQYF.

The chain recombines TRBV7-3 with TRBJ2-1; D possibly corresponds to TRBD2 (5 bases). The CDR3 is made up of 14 amino acids. Germline V gene data show CDR1 as SGHTA and CDR2 as FQGTGA. The V end was cut by 5 bases, the J end by 6 bases, with 14 bases between. CDR3: CASSNNLAPNEQFF. DNA of the CDR3: TGTGCCAGCAGCAATAATCTAGCCCCCAATGAGCAGTTCTTC.

The V and J genes are TRBV9 and TRBJ1-1; tentative D call: TRBD1 (5 bases). Trimming took off 9 bases at V and 5 bases at J, with 20 bases between the two ends. The CDR3 is 14 amino acids. CDR1 SGDLS and CDR2 YYNGEE come from the germline V gene. This CDR3 is CATKKAEAGTEAFF. CDR3 nucleotides: TGTGCCACCAAAAAGGCCGAGGCAGGGACTGAAGCTTTCTTT.

The V gene is TRBV12-3 or TRBV12-4, the J gene TRBJ1-1; D unclear. V dropped 7 bases and J dropped 1 base, with 10 bases sitting between them. CDR3 size: 13 residues. This CDR3 is CASNLRENTEAFF. As DNA, the CDR3 is TGTGCCAGCAATCTCCGAGAGAACACTGAAGCTTTCTTT.

The chain carries TRBV5-1 and TRBJ2-7, with 8 bases lining up with TRBD1. V shed 5 bases and J 1 base; nucleotides not matched to a gene: 5. CDR1 SGHRS and CDR2 YFSETQ come from the germline V gene. The CDR3 contains 14 residues. The CDR3 region has the DNA TGCGCCAGCAGAAATGGACAGGGTTCCTACGAGCAGTACTTC. This sequence encodes CASRNGQGSYEQYF.

The gene calls are TRBV18 and TRBJ2-7, with 9 bases lining up with TRBD1. V gave up 4 bases and J gave up 4 bases; unmatched junction bases: 11. Germline values: CDR1 KGHSH, CDR2 LQKENI. The CDR3 is made up of 16 amino acids. CDR3 amino acids: CASSLYPGTGTYEQYF. The CDR3 nucleotides read TGTGCCAGCTCACTCTACCCCGGGACAGGGACGTACGAGCAGTACTTC.

CDR3 residues: CASTRSLGGNYGYTF. DNA of the CDR3: TGTGCCAGCACTCGTAGCCTCGGAGGGAACTATGGCTACACCTTC. The gene calls are TRBV6-5 and TRBJ1-2; D is uncertain. The germline V gene encodes CDR1 MNHEY and CDR2 SVGAGI. V was pared by 7 bases and J by 2 bases, with 17 bases between. The length of the CDR3 is 15 residues.

The J gene is TRBJ1-2, the V gene TRBV6-2 or TRBV6-3; 9 bases match TRBD1. V trimming: 5 bases; J trimming: 4 bases; junction bases outside the gene matches: 8. This CDR3 spans 15 amino acids. Germline CDR1 and CDR2: MNHEY and SVGEGT. The CDR3 sequence: CASSRRQGEGYGYTF. The CDR3 nucleotides read TGTGCCAGCAGTCGACGACAGGGGGAAGGCTATGGCTACACCTTC.